This TCR beta chain came from a study of cytomegalovirus exposure and HLA in healthy donors. Study-wide results and caveats: In an earlier analysis, in approximately 630 donors, most V segments appeared productive either ~87% or ~30% of the time. Some V segments (TRBV6-2 and TRBV6-3 among them) were excluded as indistinguishable. Donor immune exposure was known only as CMV serostatus.

This PCR relied on a set of 60 Vbeta primers and 13 Jbeta primers. Sequenced by immunoSEQ multiplex PCR; TCRdb stores in-frame clones only, minus some. This sample has 250,000 to 350,000 clones, with roughly 80% found just once. Of note for this clone: The antigen remains unidentified.

Losses at the gene ends were 5 bases for V and 1 base for J; bases not matched to a gene: 7. Germline CDR1 is MDHEN and CDR2 is SYDVKM. CDR3 size: 16 residues. The V call is TRBV28, the J call TRBJ2-3; TRBD2 matches 9 bases. The TCR sequence derives from a girl aged 2-9 years in good health and CMV-seronegative. Sequencing was carried out using PBMCs. The CDR3 sequence: CASSPRASGGTDTQYF. In DNA, the CDR3 is TGTGCCAGCAGTCCGAGGGCTAGCGGGGGCACAGATACGCAGTATTTT.